Each of the 18 T cell receptor beta chains below was sequenced from the same sample in a study of liver allograft versus peripheral blood T cells. Overall study context: A comparison was made between T cell receptor repertoires in transplanted livers and those in recipients' peripheral blood.

TCRdb reanalysed the reads using MiXCR and keeps one entry per CDR3 protein. Here the sample spans several thousand distinct CDR3 sequences, roughly 18% being singletons. These receptors all come from a human patient who had a liver transplant. T cells may partly derive from the graft donor.

This clonotype occurred many times. The chain has TRBV7-2 and TRBJ2-3; 10 bases fit TRBD2. Trimming at V came to 1 base and at J to 1 base, leaving 23 bases not matched to a gene. The CDR3 contains 23 residues. CDR1 and CDR2 from the germline V gene are SGHTA and FQGNSA. CDR3: CASSLGRRGLAGAYLSGTDTQYF. The CDR3, as DNA: TGTGCCAGCAGCTTAGGGCGGCGTGGGCTAGCGGGGGCCTACCTATCAGGCACAGATACGCAGTATTTT. The full variable domain, rest sourced from reference TRBV7-2 and TRBJ2-3, is GAGVSQSPSNKVTEKGKDVELRCDPISGHTALYWYRQSLGQGLEFLIYFQGNSAPDKSGLPSDRFSAERTGGSVSTLTIQRTQQEDSAVYLCASSLGRRGLAGAYLSGTDTQYFGPGTRLTVL.

By sample share, this clonotype is medium-sized (0.01 to 0.1%). The chain couples TRBV10-3 to TRBJ1-5; D not certain. CDR3 length: 15 amino acids. Trimming removed 0 bases at V and 0 bases at J, with 6 bases between. Germline CDR1 and CDR2: ENHRY and SYGVKD. The CDR3 region is CAISESRVSNQPQHF. As DNA, the CDR3 is TGTGCCATCAGTGAGTCGAGGGTTAGCAATCAGCCCCAGCATTTT.

This clonotype is medium-sized within its sample. The J gene is TRBJ1-4, the V gene TRBV30; D perhaps matches TRBD1 (6 bases). The CDR3 has 13 amino acids. Trimming left V 8 bases short and J 4 bases short, with 14 bases between. Germline V gene lookup returns CDR1 GTSNPN and CDR2 SVGIG (reference sequence). The CDR3 DNA is TGTGCCGCATGGGGGCTGCATAATGAAAAACTGTTTTTT. Protein product: CAAWGLHNEKLFF.

This chain links TRBV7-9 with TRBJ2-5; no clear D. V was pared by 4 bases and J by 1 base, with 1 base between. This CDR3 has 11 residues. Looked up from germline, CDR1 is SEHNR and CDR2 is FQNEAQ (reference sequence). CDR3 DNA sequence: TGTGCCAGCAGCTCCCAAGAGACCCAGTACTTC. Its protein product is CASSSQETQYF.

The chain's CDR3 is CASSLGTQGRITEAFF. In DNA, the CDR3 is TGTGCCAGCAGCTTAGGTACCCAGGGGCGAATCACTGAAGCTTTCTTT. The V and J genes are TRBV7-9 and TRBJ1-1; tentative D call: TRBD1 (6 bases). Germline-derived CDR1 and CDR2 are SEHNR and FQNEAQ (reference sequence). Between the trimmed V and J ends, which lost 1 base and 4 bases, there was a span of 16 bases. The length of the CDR3 is 16 residues.

This clonotype came up many times. The genes are TRBV14 and TRBJ2-1; D unclear. The V gene lost 0 bases and the J gene lost 3 bases, with 15 bases spanning the gap. The germline gives CDR1 SGHDN, CDR2 FVKESK. This CDR3 is 17 amino acids long. The CDR3 is CASSQEASRLDYNEQFF. CDR3 nucleotides: TGTGCCAGCAGCCAAGAGGCCAGCCGACTTGACTACAATGAGCAGTTCTTC.

This clonotype was observed at least ten times. The rearrangement joins TRBV7-3 to TRBJ2-7; TRBD1 is a possible D gene (5 bases). The CDR3 is 14 residues long. Trimming pared 2 bases from V and 5 bases from J, leaving 13 bases between. The V gene's germline CDR1 is SGHTA and CDR2 FQGTGA. The CDR3 loop reads CASSLYAQGHEQYF. In DNA form, the CDR3 reads TGTGCCAGCAGCTTATACGCGCAGGGCCACGAGCAGTACTTC.

The chain joins TRBV28 to TRBJ1-1; tentatively, D is TRBD1 (5 bases). V was clipped by 6 bases and J by 0 bases, with 17 bases between them. Per germline, CDR1 MDHEN and CDR2 SYDVKM. This CDR3 spans 16 amino acids. In DNA, the CDR3 is TGTGCCAGCAGCCCCGTTTGGGACGGCATGAACACTGAAGCTTTCTTT. This sequence encodes CASSPVWDGMNTEAFF.

By share, this clonotype counts as medium-sized. CDR3 sequence (DNA): TGTGCCAGCAGTACGACAGGGTATAGCAATCAGCCCCAGCATTTT. It encodes CASSTTGYSNQPQHF. The genes are TRBV6-5 and TRBJ1-5; 7 nucleotides agree with TRBD1. V shed 5 bases and J 0 bases; nucleotides not matched to a gene: 4. The CDR3 covers 15 residues. The V gene's germline CDR1 is MNHEY and CDR2 SVGAGI.

This clonotype has only a few counts. The V and J genes are TRBV28 and TRBJ1-1; D unresolved. The CDR3 has 13 amino acids. Germline V gene sequence: CDR1 MDHEN, CDR2 SYDVKM. Trimming cost V 1 base and J 1 base, with 4 bases left between them. CDR3 nucleotide sequence: TGTGCCAGCAGTTTATACGGGAACACTGAAGCTTTCTTT. It codes for CASSLYGNTEAFF.

This chain uses TRBV3-1 with TRBJ2-1; no clear D gene. CDR1 is LGHDT and CDR2 is YNNKEL in the germline V gene (reference sequence). The CDR3 is 14 residues long. The V gene lost 0 bases and the J gene lost 8 bases, with 11 bases spanning the gap. CDR3 amino acids: CASSQDTTIHEQFF. In DNA, the CDR3 is TGTGCCAGCAGCCAAGATACGACAATCCATGAGCAGTTCTTC.

The sample holds many counts of this clonotype. The chain has TRBV6-5 and TRBJ2-3; 10 bases align to TRBD2. Per the germline V gene, CDR1 is MNHEY and CDR2 is SVGAGI. The junction had 9 bases not matched to a gene; V was cut back by 5 bases and J by 4 bases. This CDR3 has 16 residues. The CDR3 region has the DNA TGTGCCAGCAGTACATTAGCGGGGGGCCCCTCAGATACGCAGTATTTT. Translation: CASSTLAGGPSDTQYF.

This clonotype was detected only a few times. The chain recombines TRBV25-1 with TRBJ2-2; weak D call: TRBD2 (5 bases). The CDR3 is made up of 16 amino acids. Germline CDR1 MGHDK, CDR2 SYGVNS. Trimming shortened V by 1 base and J by 0 bases, and 9 bases separated the two germline ends. For the CDR3, the DNA is TGTGCCAGCAGTGAATTTAAGGGAGCGAACACCGGGGAGCTGTTTTTT. Encoded protein: CASSEFKGANTGELFF.

By frequency in the sample, this clonotype is medium-sized. CDR3 amino acids: CASTPPSGGGNEQFF. The DNA of the CDR3 is TGTGCCAGCACCCCACCTTCAGGGGGGGGCAATGAGCAGTTCTTC. V and J are TRBV6-5 and TRBJ2-1; D possibly uses TRBD1 or TRBD2 (7 bases each). This CDR3 spans 15 amino acids. Germline V gene sequence: CDR1 MNHEY, CDR2 SVGAGI. Trimming cost V 7 bases and J 6 bases, with 19 bases left between them.

V and J are TRBV12-3 or TRBV12-4 and TRBJ2-4; D might be TRBD2 (5 bases). With 6 bases removed from V and 14 bases from J, the gap between germline ends came to 20 bases. This CDR3 comprises 13 residues. CDR3 amino acids: CASSRYLAVGEYF. In DNA, the CDR3 is TGTGCCAGCAGCCGTTACCTTGCAGTCGGGGAGTACTTC.

CDR3 protein: CASSQQGLHTIYF. The CDR3 coding sequence is TGTGCCAGCAGCCAACAGGGATTGCACACCATATATTTT. This chain links TRBV3-1 with TRBJ1-3; weak D call: TRBD1 (5 bases). V dropped 2 bases and J dropped 8 bases, with 10 bases sitting between them. The germline V gene has CDR1 LGHDT and CDR2 YNNKEL (reference sequence). CDR3 length equals 13 residues.

In its sample, this clonotype is medium-sized. V gene TRBV10-3 combines with J gene TRBJ1-5; TRBD1 aligns across 7 bases. V gave up 2 bases and J gave up 5 bases; unmatched junction bases: 0. CDR3 length: 13 amino acids. From germline, CDR1 is ENHRY and CDR2 SYGVKD. The CDR3 sequence is CAISETGDQPQHF. DNA for the CDR3: TGTGCCATCAGTGAGACAGGGGATCAGCCCCAGCATTTT.

The chain recombines TRBV20-1 with TRBJ2-5; 7 bases align to TRBD1. This CDR3 is 13 amino acids long. V shed 3 bases, J shed 7 bases, and the junction held 8 bases outside the gene matches. CDR1 DFQATT and CDR2 SNEGSKA come from the germline V gene (reference sequence). The CDR3 nucleotides read TGCAGTGCTAGCAAACAGGGGTTGGGGACCCAGTACTTC. This gives the protein CSASKQGLGTQYF.